This TCR beta chain was retrieved from a study of vaccination effects on CD4 cells after COVID-19. Concerning this clone itself: The antigen remains undetermined.

Study-level findings and limits: Within healthy vaccinees, only 1 of 255 vaccine-induced clones displayed cross-reactivity with common cold coronaviruses. Marked clonal contraction was seen late after vaccination (in both infection- and vaccine-induced clones).

Sequencing in the ViraFEST assay came after antigen-specific CD4+ T cells had been expanded with viral peptide pools, which were used to stimulate PBMC. Researchers isolated CD4+ T cells once roughly nine days of culture had elapsed. Vaccination of participants consisted of two doses of either the BNT162b2 or mRNA-1273 vaccine. Vaccine recipients, nucleocapsid antibody negative, had no prior SARS-CoV-2 infection. It was on days 3 and 7 that half the medium was replaced with IL-2 medium. Repertoires were generated with immunoSEQ multiplex PCR, while TCRdb's copy carries only in-frame clones and drops some. The sample yields approximately 23,000 clones, roughly 80% seen once. The CDR3 sequence is 14 residues long. The trim removed 3 bases at V and 0 bases at J, leaving 3 bases unmatched. CDR1 SQVTM and CDR2 ANQGSEA come from the germline V gene.

Specimen: CD4+ T cells from PBMCs cultured with SARS-CoV-2 spike peptides, collected after COVID-19 vaccination. This clonotype was sampled from a human donor who received a COVID-19 vaccine. The chain has TRBV29-1 and TRBJ1-1; 8 bases map to TRBD1. The CDR3 nucleotides read TGCAGCGTTGACCAGGGGGCAGTGAACACTGAAGCTTTCTTT. Its translation is CSVDQGAVNTEAFF.